Included here is one T cell receptor (beta chain) sequence, with context. Germline-derived CDR1 and CDR2 are LGHDT and YNNKEL (reference sequence). Trimming took off 0 bases at V and 15 bases at J, with 18 bases between the two ends. The CDR3 sequence is 15 residues long. The data are from a study of T cell responses to AZD1222 COVID-19 vaccine. Only in-frame clones appear in the TCRdb table, and some are missing; sequencing was by immunoSEQ multiplex PCR. The sample has about 160,000 clones; around 92% are singletons. The gene calls are TRBV3-1 (or the pseudogene TRBV3-2) and TRBJ1-6; TRBD1 is a possible D gene (5 bases). Sequences were derived from peripheral blood, sampled on day 0 of AZD1222 vaccination. The source of this sequence is an adult in good health. The CDR3: CASSQDWAGLRFLHF. DNA for the CDR3: TGTGCCAGCAGCCAAGATTGGGCAGGGTTACGGTTCCTCCACTTT.